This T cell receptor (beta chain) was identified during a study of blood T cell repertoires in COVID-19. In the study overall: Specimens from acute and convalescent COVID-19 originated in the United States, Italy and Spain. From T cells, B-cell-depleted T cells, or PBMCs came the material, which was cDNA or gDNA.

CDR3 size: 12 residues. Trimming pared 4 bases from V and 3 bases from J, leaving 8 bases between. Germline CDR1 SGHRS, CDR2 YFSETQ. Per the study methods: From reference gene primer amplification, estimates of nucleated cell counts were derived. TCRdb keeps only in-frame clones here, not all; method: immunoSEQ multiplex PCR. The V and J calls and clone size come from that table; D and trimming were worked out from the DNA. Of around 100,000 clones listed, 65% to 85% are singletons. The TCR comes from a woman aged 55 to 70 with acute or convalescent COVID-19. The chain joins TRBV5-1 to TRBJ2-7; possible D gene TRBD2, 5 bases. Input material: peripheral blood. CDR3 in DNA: TGCGCCAGCAGCCGGGGAGACTACGAGCAGTACTTC. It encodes CASSRGDYEQYF.